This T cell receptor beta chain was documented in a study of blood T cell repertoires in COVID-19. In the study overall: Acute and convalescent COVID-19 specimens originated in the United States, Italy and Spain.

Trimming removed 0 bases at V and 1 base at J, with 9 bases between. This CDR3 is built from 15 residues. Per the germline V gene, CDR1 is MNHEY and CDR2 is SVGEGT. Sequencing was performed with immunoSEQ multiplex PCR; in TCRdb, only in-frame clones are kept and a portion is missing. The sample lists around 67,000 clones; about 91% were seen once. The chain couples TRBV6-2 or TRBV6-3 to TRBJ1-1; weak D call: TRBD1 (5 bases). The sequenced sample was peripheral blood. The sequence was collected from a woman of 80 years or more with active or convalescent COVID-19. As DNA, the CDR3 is TGTGCCAGCAGTTACTCTCGGACACCGAACACTGAAGCTTTCTTT. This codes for CASSYSRTPNTEAFF.